These 18 T cell receptor beta chains came from one sample sequenced in a study of T cells after posttransplantation cyclophosphamide. A marrow graft followed busulfan-fludarabine conditioning, with cyclophosphamide on days +3 and +4. TCRdb's copy holds only in-frame clones and misses some; the assay was immunoSEQ multiplex PCR. This table holds several thousand clones, almost 70% found once. This specimen was CD8+ T cells sorted from PBMCs, taken 1162 days after allogeneic stem cell transplant with posttransplant cyclophosphamide. Receptors were obtained from a female patient aged 40 to 50 who received an allogeneic stem cell transplant from a related donor, was CMV-positive, and had no GVHD. These T cells may partly come from the graft donor.

This clone has only a few counts. This sample also contains other DNA sequences that code for the same CDR3. J is TRBJ2-7 and V is TRBV9, with 7 nucleotides matching TRBD1. Germline V gene data show CDR1 as SGDLS and CDR2 as YYNGEE. After removal of 8 bases from V and 4 bases from J, the junction contained 15 bases not matched to a gene. The CDR3 contains 15 residues. CDR3 in DNA: TGTGCCAGTATTATCGAACAGGGGACGGCATACGAGCAGTACTTC. Protein product: CASIIEQGTAYEQYF.

This clone has just one count. The J gene is TRBJ2-7, the V gene TRBV7-9; D gene unclear. Germline V gene data show CDR1 as SEHNR and CDR2 as FQNEAQ (reference sequence). The CDR3 is made up of 13 amino acids. Trimming shortened V by 1 base and J by 0 bases, and 4 bases separated the two germline ends. CDR3 residues: CASSLVNSYEQYF. In DNA form, the CDR3 reads TGTGCCAGCAGCTTAGTCAACTCCTACGAGCAGTACTTC. Based on the CDR3 plus reference TRBV7-9 and TRBJ2-7, the full variable domain is DTGVSQNPRHKITKRGQNVTFRCDPISEHNRLYWYRQTLGQGPEFLTYFQNEAQLEKSRLLSDRFSAERPKGSFSTLEIQRTEQGDSAMYLCASSLVNSYEQYFGPGTRLTVT.

The rearrangement joins TRBV5-1 to TRBJ1-4; D is possibly TRBD1 (6 bases). V lost 3 bases and J lost 4, with 10 bases in between. The germline V gene encodes CDR1 SGHRS and CDR2 YFSETQ. The CDR3 extends over 14 amino acids. CDR3 DNA: TGCGCCAGCAGCTGGGGGGGCCTTAATGAAAAACTGTTTTTT. Amino acids: CASSWGGLNEKLFF.

The gene calls are TRBV27 and TRBJ2-7; D is perhaps TRBD2 (6 bases). V was pared by 9 bases and J by 2 bases, with 17 bases between. CDR1 MNHEY and CDR2 SMNVEV come from the germline V gene (reference sequence). The CDR3 contains 14 residues. The CDR3 bases are TGTGCCAGGAGGGTCAGGAGGGGTACCTACGAGCAGTACTTC. Encoded protein: CARRVRRGTYEQYF.

This rearrangement joins TRBV29-1 to TRBJ1-2, with 7 bases aligning to TRBD1. CDR3 length: 12 residues. In germline, CDR1 is SQVTM, CDR2 ANQGSEA. The trim removed 7 bases at V and 8 bases at J, leaving 10 bases unmatched. The CDR3 bases are TGCAGCGATGGCGGGACAGTAGGCGGCTACACCTTC. It yields the protein CSDGGTVGGYTF. Using reference TRBV29-1 and TRBJ1-2 for the parts outside the CDR3, the full variable domain is SAVISQKPSRDICQRGTSLTIQCQVDSQVTMMFWYRQQPGQSLTLIATANQGSEATYESGFVIDKFPISRPNLTFSTLTVSNMSPEDSSIYLCSDGGTVGGYTFGSGTRLTVV.

This chain links TRBV12-5 with TRBJ2-2; maybe TRBD2 (5 bases). This CDR3 is built from 12 residues. Germline V gene lookup returns CDR1 LGHNT and CDR2 FRNRAP. V was clipped by 5 bases and J by 9 bases, with 10 bases between them. CDR3 protein: CASGRGGWELFF. The CDR3 coding sequence is TGTGCTAGTGGTCGAGGAGGTTGGGAGCTGTTTTTT.

Comments on this clone: Within the sample, other DNA sequences also encode this same CDR3. V is TRBV18 and J is TRBJ1-6; TRBD1 agrees at 9 bases. V gave up 1 base and J gave up 11 bases; unmatched junction bases: 12. Per germline, CDR1 KGHSH and CDR2 LQKENI. CDR3 length equals 17 residues. In DNA, the CDR3 is TGTGCCAGCTCACCACTTGACAGGGGGGCTGAGGACCCACCCCTCCACTTT. Encoded protein: CASSPLDRGAEDPPLHF.

The V call is TRBV19, the J call TRBJ1-5; D possibly corresponds to TRBD1 (5 bases). Trimming stripped 1 base from V and 8 bases from J, with 15 bases between. This CDR3 is built from 15 residues. Germline V gene lookup returns CDR1 LNHDA and CDR2 SQIVND (reference sequence). This CDR3 reads CASSIGGGLGEPQHF. In nucleotides, the CDR3 is TGTGCCAGTAGTATAGGGGGGGGTCTAGGCGAGCCCCAGCATTTT.

This chain joins TRBV4-2 and TRBJ2-7; 16 bases agree with TRBD2. Looked up from germline, CDR1 is LGHNA and CDR2 is YNFKEQ. V trimming: 3 bases; J trimming: 5 bases; junction bases outside the gene matches: 4. The CDR3 covers 16 residues. The CDR3 bases are TGTGCCAGCAGCCACTACGGGACTAGCGGGGGGGACGAGCAGTACTTC. It is translated as CASSHYGTSGGDEQYF.

The V and J genes are TRBV21-1 and TRBJ1-5. TRBV21-1 is a recognized pseudogene. CDR3 size: 13 residues. CDR3 sequence: CASTGGRQQPQHF. The CDR3 region has the DNA TGTGCCAGCACCGGGGGAAGGCAACAGCCCCAGCATTTT.

V is TRBV6-4 and J is TRBJ2-3, with 11 bases matching TRBD2. The trim removed 2 bases at V and 2 bases at J, leaving 3 bases unmatched. The CDR3 has 16 residues. CDR1 is MRHNA and CDR2 is SNTAGT in the germline V gene. The CDR3 DNA sequence: TGTGCCAGCAGTGACACTAGCGGGGGATACACAGATACGCAGTATTTT. Amino acids: CASSDTSGGYTDTQYF.

This clone is a singleton in its sample. The rearrangement links TRBV4-1 to TRBJ2-1; D unclear. This CDR3 contains 15 residues. V lost 1 base and J lost 1, with 8 bases in between. Per germline, CDR1 MGHRA and CDR2 YSYEKL. The CDR3 region has the DNA TGCGCCAGCAGCCAAGTACTTACTTCCTACAATGAGCAGTTCTTC. This translates into CASSQVLTSYNEQFF.

Comments on this clone: At the DNA level, this CDR3 is encoded by other sequences in the same sample as well. J is TRBJ2-7 and V is TRBV9; 7 positions match TRBD1. Trimming removed 9 bases from V and 2 bases from J; junction bases left unmatched: 14. This CDR3 is built from 15 residues. Germline-derived CDR1 and CDR2 are SGDLS and YYNGEE. DNA of the CDR3: TGTGCCATCATCATCAAACAGGGGACGGCCTACGAGCAGTACTTC. It yields the protein CAIIIKQGTAYEQYF.

The gene calls are TRBV7-3 and TRBJ2-1; 9 bases align to TRBD2. The ends lost 2 bases at V and 7 bases at J; junction bases unmatched: 6. CDR3 length: 15 residues. Germline V gene data show CDR1 as SGHTA and CDR2 as FQGTGA. The CDR3 sequence: CASSLELAGLNEQFF. CDR3 coding DNA: TGTGCCAGCAGCTTAGAACTAGCGGGCCTTAATGAGCAGTTCTTC.

The CDR3 protein is CASSLGTGGGYEQYF. CDR3 nucleotide sequence: TGTGCCAGCAGTCTCGGGACAGGTGGGGGCTACGAGCAGTACTTC. The chain links TRBV27 to TRBJ2-7, with 8 bases fitting TRBD1. The CDR3 totals 15 residues. V was clipped by 5 bases and J by 3 bases; unmatched bases: 9. The germline gives CDR1 MNHEY, CDR2 SMNVEV (reference sequence).

There are a few counts of this clone. The same CDR3 arises from other DNA sequences in this sample as well. V gene TRBV9 combines with J gene TRBJ2-7; TRBD1 agrees at 8 bases. CDR1 is SGDLS, CDR2 YYNGEE, per germline. Unmatched junction bases numbered 11, after V lost 7 bases and J lost 2 bases. This CDR3 has 15 amino acids. The CDR3, as DNA: TGTGCCAGCTTTTTCAGACAGGGGACGGCCTACGAGCAGTACTTC. Its protein is CASFFRQGTAYEQYF.

V is TRBV4-1 and J is TRBJ2-1; TRBD2 aligns across 9 bases. Unmatched junction bases numbered 10, after V lost 0 bases and J lost 4 bases. The germline CDR1 and CDR2 sequences are MGHRA and YSYEKL. The CDR3 covers 18 residues. The CDR3 protein is CASSQDMAGGPEYNEQFF. CDR3 nucleotides: TGCGCCAGCAGCCAAGATATGGCGGGGGGGCCGGAGTACAATGAGCAGTTCTTC.

The count of this clone is one. The chain has TRBV11-2 and TRBJ2-1; the D gene is possibly TRBD1 (5 bases). This CDR3 is built from 14 residues. The germline V and J ends were trimmed by 3 bases and 6 bases, with 12 bases remaining between them. CDR1 SGHAT and CDR2 FQNNGV come from the germline V gene. CDR3 in DNA: TGTGCCAGCAGCTTTATGACAGAAACCAATGAGCAGTTCTTC. Protein product: CASSFMTETNEQFF.